The 14 T cell receptor beta chains presented below share a single source sample, sequenced in a study of CD8+ T cells in alopecia areata. RNA was extracted and reverse transcribed into cDNA as the sequencing template. Measured with immunoSEQ multiplex PCR; TCRdb has only the in-frame clones, and not every one. The sample shows 1,500 to 2,500 clones, none of them appearing just once. The sample taken for sequencing was lesional skin. These receptors originate from a C3H/HeJ mouse with alopecia areata. This mouse strain has H2-k as its MHC haplotype.

On this clone itself: The gene symbols are mouse symbols. From the germline J gene comes the end of the CDR3, since the read stops 4 residues before it. The rearrangement joins TRBV5 to TRBJ2-5; TRBD1 matches at 8 bases. V was clipped by 2 bases and J by 2 bases; unmatched bases: 6. This CDR3 region has 16 residues. Germline CDR1 is LGHNA and CDR2 is YNLKQL (reference sequence). CDR3 DNA, as far as it was read: TGTGCCAGCAGCCAACCCAGGGGGCAGGGCCAAGAC. Its protein product is CASSQPRGQGQD. The whole CDR3 sequence is CASSQPRGQGQDTQYF.

As for this clone: The genes and germline here are from mouse. Coverage ceases 4 residues before the CDR3 finishes, and the germline J gene fills in the end. This chain joins TRBV19 and TRBJ2-7, with TRBD1 matching 8 bases. CDR3 length: 13 residues. V dropped 4 bases and J dropped 3; count of bases not matched to a gene: 3. CDR1 and CDR2 from the germline V gene are FNHDT and SITEND (reference sequence). The CDR3 bases that were read are TGTGCCAGCAGTCCTACAGGGGGCTAT. It specifies CASSPTGGY. The CDR3 reads in full as CASSPTGGYEQYF. Drawing the rest from reference TRBV19 and TRBJ2-7, the complete variable domain is GGIITQTPKFLIGQEGQKLTLKCQQNFNHDTMYWYRQDSGKGLRLIYYSITENDLQKGDLSEGYDASREKKSSFSLTVTSAQKNEMAVFLCASSPTGGYEQYFGPGTRLTVL.

This clone has a count of ten or more. Gene names and germline match the mouse. The CDR3 goes on 4 residues after the read ends, and that part is filled in from the germline J gene. The chain carries TRBV29 and TRBJ2-1, with 10 bases that match TRBD2. The V segment lost 4 bases and the J segment 1 base; nucleotides outside the gene matches: 4. Germline CDR1 is MSHET and CDR2 is SYDVDS. The length of the CDR3 is 16 residues. The CDR3 here is CASSSPGLGNYAEQFF. The sequenced CDR3 bases are TGTGCTAGCAGTTCTCCGGGACTGGGGAACTATGCT.

This clone occurred many times. Mouse gene names and germline throughout. The DNA ends 4 residues before the CDR3 does, and the rest of the CDR3 is filled in from the germline J gene. V is TRBV29 and J is TRBJ2-7, with TRBD1 matching 10 bases. The CDR3 totals 14 residues. Germline lookup yields CDR1 MSHET and CDR2 SYDVDS. Germline trimming cut 1 base from V and 3 bases from J; bases unmatched to any gene: 0. CDR3 sequence: CASSLWTGGYEQYF. The CDR3 bases that were read are TGTGCTAGCAGTTTATGGACAGGGGGCTAT.

Details on this clone: A much bigger clone sits one base away, suggesting this may be a read error. Gene names refer to mouse genes. The read halts 4 residues ahead of the CDR3 end, with the missing end drawn from the germline J gene. The rearrangement uses TRBV13-1 and TRBJ2-2; 8 positions agree with TRBD1. Germline CDR1 is NSHNY and CDR2 is SYGAGN. V shed 4 bases, J shed 4 bases, and the junction held 9 bases outside the gene matches. The CDR3 has 16 residues. The CDR3 loop reads CASSFRPGGRTGQLYF. The CDR3 bases that were read are TGTGCCAGCAGTTTCCGGCCAGGGGGCCGCACCGGG.

This clone has more than one count but fewer than ten. The gene names given are mouse names. The CDR3 extends 4 residues past the end of the read, so its final part is completed from the germline J gene. V usage is TRBV20 and J usage is TRBJ2-4; TRBD1 might be the D (6 bases). The germline V and J ends were trimmed by 2 bases and 0 bases, with 12 bases remaining between them. Germline V lookup: CDR1 GFQATS, CDR2 STVNSAI. CDR3 length: 15 amino acids. CDR3 amino acids: CGARRSRGSQNTLYF. The part of the CDR3 DNA that was read is TGTGGTGCTAGGAGGTCCAGGGGAAGTCAAAAC. Combining the CDR3 with reference TRBV20 and TRBJ2-4 gives the whole variable domain GALVYQYPRRTICKSGTSMRMECQAVGFQATSVAWYRQSPQKTFELIALSTVNSAIKYEQNFTQEKFPISHPNLSFSSMTVLNAYLEDRGLYLCGARRSRGSQNTLYFGAGTRLSVL.

At least ten counts were recorded for this clone. Any gene name here is a mouse gene name. The read halts 4 residues ahead of the CDR3 end, with the missing end drawn from the germline J gene. The sample carries other DNA sequences with the same CDR3. V is TRBV13-2 and J is TRBJ2-3; D may be TRBD2 (6 bases). Germline V gene sequence: CDR1 NNHNN, CDR2 SYGAGS (reference sequence). The length of the CDR3 is 15 residues. V was clipped by 0 bases and J by 0 bases, with 8 bases between them. The CDR3 spells CASGDVWGSAETLYF. CDR3 DNA, as far as it was read: TGTGCCAGCGGTGATGTCTGGGGTAGTGCAGAA.

There are many counts of this clone. Gene names denote mouse genes. Read data end 4 residues before the CDR3 end; the end is taken from the germline J gene. This chain joins TRBV19 and TRBJ2-3; D is tentatively TRBD1 or TRBD2 (6 bases each). Per germline, CDR1 FNHDT and CDR2 SITEND (reference sequence). The CDR3 totals 14 residues. V was cut by 0 bases and J by 3 bases, with 8 bases left in between. CDR3 region: CASSIGGRAETLYF. Incomplete CDR3 DNA: TGTGCCAGCAGTATAGGGGGGCGGGCAGAA.

This clone was seen many times. Gene and germline names: mouse. The read ends 4 residues early relative to the CDR3; the germline J gene fills the gap. This chain links TRBV16 with TRBJ2-1; 12 bases line up with TRBD1. This CDR3 region has 17 residues. The germline gives CDR1 SGHSA, CDR2 FRNQAP. J lost 4 bases, V lost 5 bases, and 9 bases had no gene match. CDR3 bases read: TGTGCAAGCAGCCGGGGACAGGGGGCCCCTTGGTATGCT. Translating gives CASSRGQGAPWYA. The entire CDR3 is CASSRGQGAPWYAEQFF.

This clone has at least ten counts. A far larger clone is off by one base, so a read error is likely. Genes and germline come from the mouse. With the read ending 4 residues before the CDR3 end, the germline J gene is used to fill in that end. This CDR3 is also generated by other DNA sequences in the sample. The chain couples TRBV31 to TRBJ1-1, with 11 bases fitting TRBD1. V was clipped by 3 bases and J by 0 bases; unmatched bases: 6. Germline V gene sequence: CDR1 GKSSPN, CDR2 SITVG. The CDR3 sequence is 16 residues long. The CDR3 DNA, read in part, is TGTGCCTGGAGCCGGGACAGGGGGGTCGCAAACACA. This translates into CAWSRDRGVANT. The whole CDR3 region reads CAWSRDRGVANTEVFF. The full variable domain, rest sourced from reference TRBV31 and TRBJ1-1, is AQTIHQWPVAEIKAVGSPLSLGCTIKGKSSPNLYWYWQATGGTLQQLFYSITVGQVESVVQLNLSASRPKDDQFILSTEKLLLSHSGFYLCAWSRDRGVANTEVFFGKGTRLTVV.

Many counts were recorded for this clone. The TCRdb protein and the DNA translation do not line up at residue 14; the protein shown here was made by translating the DNA. Here the gene names and germline are mouse. Sequencing ends 3 residues short of the CDR3 end; the germline J gene provides the rest. The chain combines TRBV12-1 with TRBJ1-3, with D unclear. Germline V gene data show CDR1 as SGHSN and CDR2 as HYEKVE. Trimming removed 0 bases at V and 0 bases at J, with 14 bases between. CDR3 length equals 17 residues. The CDR3 loop is CASSLAGTFYSGNTLYF. The CDR3 bases that were read are TGTGCCAGCTCTCTCGCTGGTACATTCTATTCTGGAAATACG.

As regards this clone: Germline and genes: mouse. The missing CDR3 end, 4 residues past where the read stops, is filled in from the germline J gene. The rearrangement links TRBV13-2 to TRBJ2-5, with 7 nucleotides matching TRBD2. CDR1 and CDR2 from the germline V gene are NNHNN and SYGAGS (reference sequence). This CDR3 region has 13 residues. V was pared by 7 bases and J by 2 bases, with 4 bases of the junction left unmatched. The sequenced CDR3 bases are TGTGCCAGCAACTGGGGCCGCCAAGAC. Protein product: CASNWGRQD. The entire CDR3 is CASNWGRQDTQYF.

This clone appeared many times. Genes and germline are mouse. The observed sequence ends 4 residues before the CDR3 terminus, with the missing tail filled in from the germline J gene. The chain recombines TRBV14 with TRBJ2-2; TRBD2 matches at 9 bases. The length of the CDR3 is 14 residues. J was trimmed by 4 bases and V by 6 bases; bases with no gene match: 4. CDR1 and CDR2 from the germline V gene are SGHDT and FRDEAV. Incomplete CDR3 DNA: TGTGCCAGCAACTGGGGGGAGGGCACCGGG. It specifies CASNWGEGTG. The complete CDR3 reads CASNWGEGTGQLYF.

This clone appeared many times. Gene and germline names: mouse. The CDR3 end lies 4 residues beyond the end of the read and is filled in from the germline J gene. Other nucleotide sequences from this sample produce the same CDR3. The chain joins TRBV19 to TRBJ1-4, with a possible D match to TRBD1 (5 bases). CDR3 length equals 14 residues. The V and J ends lost 5 bases and 0 bases respectively, with 8 bases between them. CDR1 is FNHDT and CDR2 is SITEND in the germline V gene (reference sequence). The DNA read from the CDR3 is TGTGCCAGCAGCAGACAGCTTTCCAACGAA. As protein: CASSRQLSNE. Given in full, the CDR3 is CASSRQLSNERLFF.